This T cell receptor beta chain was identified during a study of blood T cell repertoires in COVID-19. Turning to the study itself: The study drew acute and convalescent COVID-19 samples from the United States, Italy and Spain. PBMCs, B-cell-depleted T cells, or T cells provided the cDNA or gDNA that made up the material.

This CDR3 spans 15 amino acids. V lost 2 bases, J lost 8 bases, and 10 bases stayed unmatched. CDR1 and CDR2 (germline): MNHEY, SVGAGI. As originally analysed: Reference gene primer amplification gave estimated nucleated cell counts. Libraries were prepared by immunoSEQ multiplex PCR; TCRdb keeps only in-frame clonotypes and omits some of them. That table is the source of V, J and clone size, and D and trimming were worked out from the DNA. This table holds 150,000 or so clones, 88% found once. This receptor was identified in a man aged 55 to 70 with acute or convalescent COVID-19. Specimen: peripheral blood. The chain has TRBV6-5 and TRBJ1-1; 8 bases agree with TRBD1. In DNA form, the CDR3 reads TGTGCCAGCAGTTACCAAACTGGGACAGGCCCCGAAGCTTTCTTT. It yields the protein CASSYQTGTGPEAFF.